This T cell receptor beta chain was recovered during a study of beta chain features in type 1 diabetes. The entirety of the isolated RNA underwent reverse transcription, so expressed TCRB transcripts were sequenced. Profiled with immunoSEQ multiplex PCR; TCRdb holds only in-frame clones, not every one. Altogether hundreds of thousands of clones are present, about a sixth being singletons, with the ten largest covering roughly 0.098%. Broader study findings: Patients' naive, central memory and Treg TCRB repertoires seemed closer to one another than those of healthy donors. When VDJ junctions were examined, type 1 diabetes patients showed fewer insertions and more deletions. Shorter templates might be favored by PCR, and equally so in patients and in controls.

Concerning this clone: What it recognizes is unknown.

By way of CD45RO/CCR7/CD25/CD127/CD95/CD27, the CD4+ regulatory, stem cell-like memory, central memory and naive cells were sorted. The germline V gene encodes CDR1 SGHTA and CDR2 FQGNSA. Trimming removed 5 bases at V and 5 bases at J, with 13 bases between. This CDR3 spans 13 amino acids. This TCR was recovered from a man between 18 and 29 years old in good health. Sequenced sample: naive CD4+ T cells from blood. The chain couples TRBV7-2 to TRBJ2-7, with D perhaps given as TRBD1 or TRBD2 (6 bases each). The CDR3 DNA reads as TGTGCCAGCAGCCCCCCCCGGGGGCACGAGCAGTACTTC. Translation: CASSPPRGHEQYF. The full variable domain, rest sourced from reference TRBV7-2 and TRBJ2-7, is GAGVSQSPSNKVTEKGKDVELRCDPISGHTALYWYRQSLGQGLEFLIYFQGNSAPDKSGLPSDRFSAERTGGSVSTLTIQRTQQEDSAVYLCASSPPRGHEQYFGPGTRLTVT.